Shown below are 8 T cell receptor beta chains from a single sample sequenced in a study of T cells after posttransplantation cyclophosphamide. The assay was immunoSEQ multiplex PCR, and TCRdb's table has in-frame clones only and misses some. The table includes under 2,000 clones, 67% detected once. Cyclophosphamide on days +3 and +4 followed busulfan-fludarabine conditioning and a marrow graft. The starting material was CD8+ T cells sorted from PBMCs, obtained after allogeneic stem cell transplant with posttransplant cyclophosphamide. The receptors come from a male patient aged 30 to 39 who received an allogeneic stem cell transplant from a related donor, was CMV-positive, and had acute GVHD only. These T cells may partly come from the graft donor.

The chain uses TRBV6-1 and TRBJ2-7; D uncertain. Trimming left V 7 bases short and J 0 bases short, with 7 bases between. Germline V CDR1 and CDR2: MNHNS, SASEGT. The CDR3 contains 12 residues. The chain's CDR3 is CASTGISYEQYF. The CDR3 region has the DNA TGTGCCAGCACAGGCATCTCCTACGAGCAGTACTTC.

This clone was picked up a small number of times. The chain employs TRBV13 and TRBJ2-3; no firm D call. CDR3 length: 16 residues. Trimming took 4 bases from V and 2 from J, leaving 16 bases between them. CDR1 is PRHDT and CDR2 is FYEKMQ in the germline V gene (reference sequence). The CDR3 nucleotides read TGTGCCAGCAGCTCTTTAGCACCACCCTACACAGATACGCAGTATTTT. As protein: CASSSLAPPYTDTQYF.

This sequence joins TRBV10-3 and TRBJ1-2, with a weak D call TRBD1 (6 bases). Germline-derived CDR1 and CDR2 are ENHRY and SYGVKD. V lost 0 bases to trimming and J lost 6 bases, with 20 bases between them. CDR3 length equals 17 residues. The CDR3 sequence: CAISESPTGRDLNGYTF. The CDR3 DNA reads TGTGCCATCAGTGAGTCCCCTACAGGGAGGGATTTGAATGGCTACACCTTC.

The chain recombines TRBV2 with TRBJ1-5; the match to TRBD1 covers 11 bases. The CDR3 totals 15 residues. V was clipped by 6 bases and J by 6 bases; unmatched bases: 7. In germline, CDR1 is SNHLY, CDR2 FYNNEI. The CDR3 sequence: CASRDGTGGFQPQHF. CDR3 nucleotide sequence: TGTGCCAGCAGGGACGGGACAGGGGGTTTTCAGCCCCAGCATTTT.

This clone is labeled large. The V gene is TRBV21-1, the J gene TRBJ1-1; the D call of TRBD1 is as the table states it, not checked on the DNA. TRBV21-1 is classified as a pseudogene. The CDR3 contains 15 residues. This CDR3 is CASSKRGQMNTEAFF. The DNA of the CDR3 is TGTGCCAGCAGCAAAAGGGGGCAGATGAACACTGAAGCTTTCTTT.

CDR3 bases: TGTGCCAGTACAACAGGACAGGGCAATGAAAAACTGTTTTTT. This encodes CASTTGQGNEKLFF. This chain uses TRBV19 with TRBJ1-4, with 8 nucleotides matching TRBD1. CDR1 LNHDA and CDR2 SQIVND come from the germline V gene (reference sequence). The CDR3 extends over 14 amino acids. Trimming cost V 7 bases and J 5 bases; bases outside gene matches: 6. Using reference TRBV19 and TRBJ1-4 for the parts outside the CDR3, the full variable domain is DGGITQSPKYLFRKEGQNVTLSCEQNLNHDAMYWYRQDPGQGLRLIYYSQIVNDFQKGDIAEGYSVSREKKESFPLTVTSAQKNPTAFYLCASTTGQGNEKLFFGSGTQLSVL.

This clone was counted between two and nine times. The gene calls are TRBV7-9 and TRBJ2-1, with 8 bases matching TRBD2. Germline V gene lookup returns CDR1 SEHNR and CDR2 FQNEAQ (reference sequence). The CDR3 has 15 amino acids. With V trimmed by 5 bases and J by 3 bases, 6 bases remained unmatched. CDR3 sequence reads: CASSPAGAYYNEQFF. In DNA form, the CDR3 reads TGTGCCAGCAGCCCAGCGGGGGCCTACTACAATGAGCAGTTCTTC.

The gene calls are TRBV2 and TRBJ1-1, with D possibly being TRBD1 (5 bases). This CDR3 contains 14 residues. V shed 6 bases and J shed 4 bases, with 15 bases lying between them. Germline assignment: CDR1 SNHLY and CDR2 FYNNEI. The CDR3 bases are TGTGCCAGCAGACTCGGCCAGGGCTTCACTGAAGCTTTCTTT. It translates to CASRLGQGFTEAFF.